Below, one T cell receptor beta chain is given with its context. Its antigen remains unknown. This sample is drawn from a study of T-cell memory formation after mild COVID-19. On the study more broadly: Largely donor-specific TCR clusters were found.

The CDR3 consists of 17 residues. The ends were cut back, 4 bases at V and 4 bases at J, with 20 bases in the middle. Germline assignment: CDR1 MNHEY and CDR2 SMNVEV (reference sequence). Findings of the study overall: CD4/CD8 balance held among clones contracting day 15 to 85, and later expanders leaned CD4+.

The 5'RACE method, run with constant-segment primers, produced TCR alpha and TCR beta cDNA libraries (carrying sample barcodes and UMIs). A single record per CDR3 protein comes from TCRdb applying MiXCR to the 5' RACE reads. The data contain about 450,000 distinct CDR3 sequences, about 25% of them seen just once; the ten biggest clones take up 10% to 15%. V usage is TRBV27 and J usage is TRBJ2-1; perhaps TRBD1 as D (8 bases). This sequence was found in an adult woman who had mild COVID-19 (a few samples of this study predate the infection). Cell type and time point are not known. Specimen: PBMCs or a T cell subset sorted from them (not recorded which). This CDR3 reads CASSYWEGQGGYNEQFF. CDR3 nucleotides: TGTGCCAGCAGTTATTGGGAAGGACAGGGAGGGTACAATGAGCAGTTCTTC.